A selection of T cell receptor beta chains follows, all from one sample in a study of blood T cell repertoires in COVID-19. Profiled with immunoSEQ multiplex PCR; TCRdb holds only in-frame clones, not every one. This table holds 250,000 to 350,000 clones, about 93% found once. The material sequenced was PBMCs or T cells enriched from blood (not recorded which). Receptors originate from a woman aged 25 to 39 who had recovered from COVID-19. CDR3s include the opening cysteine and the closing phenylalanine or tryptophan. The order of the fields is CDR3 protein, CDR3 DNA, clone size, D gene, V gene, J gene. D genes are given only for firm matches. Some rows mark clone size as missing; the rest say once, few, many or name a class of expanded clone.

CDR3: CASSPGTGEETQYF; DNA: TGTGCCAGCTCCCCCGGGACTGGAGAAGAGACCCAGTACTTC; size: few; D: NA; V: TRBV18; J: TRBJ2-5
CDR3: CSVGGRGNQPQHF; DNA: TGCAGCGTTGGTGGCAGGGGTAATCAGCCCCAGCATTTT; size: NA; D: NA; V: TRBV29-1; J: TRBJ1-5
CDR3: CASSLRVISGYITEAFF; DNA: TGTGCCAGCAGTTTAAGGGTGATAAGCGGGTATATCACTGAAGCTTTCTTT; size: NA; D: NA; V: TRBV28; J: TRBJ1-1
CDR3: CASSFRGQYGYTF; DNA: TGTGCCAGCAGCTTTCGTGGACAGTATGGCTACACCTTC; size: NA; D: NA; V: TRBV7-8; J: TRBJ1-2
CDR3: CASSPGLAGSREQYF; DNA: TGTGCCAGCAGCCCAGGACTAGCGGGAAGTCGCGAGCAGTACTTC; size: NA; D: TRBD2; V: TRBV5-6; J: TRBJ2-7
CDR3: CASSVLAGGPADTQYF; DNA: TGTGCCAGCAGCGTTTTAGCGGGAGGGCCAGCAGATACGCAGTATTTT; size: NA; D: TRBD2; V: TRBV9; J: TRBJ2-3
CDR3: CASSRSGGSGELFF; DNA: TGTGCCAGCAGTAGAAGCGGGGGGTCCGGGGAGCTGTTTTTT; size: NA; D: TRBD2; V: TRBV6-6; J: TRBJ2-2
CDR3: CASSGGLGTEAFF; DNA: TGCGCCAGCAGTGGGGGGCTCGGCACTGAAGCTTTCTTT; size: NA; D: NA; V: TRBV10-1; J: TRBJ1-1
CDR3: CASSARTGLDYGYTF; DNA: TGTGCCAGTAGTGCCCGGACAGGGCTGGACTATGGCTACACCTTC; size: NA; D: TRBD1; V: TRBV19; J: TRBJ1-2
CDR3: CASSLEVWDRVNQPQHF; DNA: TGTGCCAGCAGCTTAGAAGTTTGGGACAGAGTAAATCAGCCCCAGCATTTT; size: NA; D: TRBD1; V: TRBV7-9; J: TRBJ1-5
CDR3: CASSVYLDSKVFF; DNA: TGTGCCAGCAGTGTCTACCTAGATTCCAAAGTGTTCTTC; size: NA; D: NA; V: TRBV6-4; J: TRBJ2-1
CDR3: CASRRLAGGTDTQYF; DNA: TGTGCCAGCAGGCGACTAGCGGGAGGCACAGATACGCAGTATTTT; size: NA; D: TRBD2; V: TRBV2; J: TRBJ2-3
CDR3: CASSSYYPQYF; DNA: TGTGCCAGCAGTTCATACTATCCGCAGTATTTT; size: NA; D: NA; V: TRBV6-2/TRBV6-3; J: TRBJ2-3
CDR3: CASSQDLGRGANTGELFF; DNA: TGCGCCAGCAGCCAAGATTTGGGGCGGGGGGCAAACACCGGGGAGCTGTTTTTT; size: NA; D: TRBD2; V: TRBV4-3; J: TRBJ2-2
CDR3: CASSIDGYGNTEAFF; DNA: TGTGCCAGTAGTATAGACGGGTACGGGAACACTGAAGCTTTCTTT; size: NA; D: NA; V: TRBV19; J: TRBJ1-1
CDR3: CATEFRGTGELFF; DNA: TGTGCCACAGAATTCAGGGGAACCGGGGAGCTGTTTTTT; size: once; D: NA; V: TRBV24-1; J: TRBJ2-2